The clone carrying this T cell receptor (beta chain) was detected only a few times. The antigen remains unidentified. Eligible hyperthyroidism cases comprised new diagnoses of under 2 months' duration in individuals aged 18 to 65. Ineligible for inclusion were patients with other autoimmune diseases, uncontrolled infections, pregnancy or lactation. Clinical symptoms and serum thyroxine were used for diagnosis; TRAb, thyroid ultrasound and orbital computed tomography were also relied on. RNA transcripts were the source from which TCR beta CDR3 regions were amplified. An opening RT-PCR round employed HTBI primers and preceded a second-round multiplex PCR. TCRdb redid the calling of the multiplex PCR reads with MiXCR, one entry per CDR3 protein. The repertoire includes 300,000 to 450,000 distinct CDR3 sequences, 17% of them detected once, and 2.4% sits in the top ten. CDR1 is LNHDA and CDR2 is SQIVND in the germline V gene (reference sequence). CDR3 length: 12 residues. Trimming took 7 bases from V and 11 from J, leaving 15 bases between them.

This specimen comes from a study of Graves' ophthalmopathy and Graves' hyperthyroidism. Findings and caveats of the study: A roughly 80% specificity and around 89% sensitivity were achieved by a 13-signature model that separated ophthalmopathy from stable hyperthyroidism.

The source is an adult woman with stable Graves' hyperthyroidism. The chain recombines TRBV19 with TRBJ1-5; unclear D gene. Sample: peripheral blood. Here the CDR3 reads CASKDFRESQHF. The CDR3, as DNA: TGTGCCAGTAAAGATTTTCGTGAGTCCCAGCATTTT.